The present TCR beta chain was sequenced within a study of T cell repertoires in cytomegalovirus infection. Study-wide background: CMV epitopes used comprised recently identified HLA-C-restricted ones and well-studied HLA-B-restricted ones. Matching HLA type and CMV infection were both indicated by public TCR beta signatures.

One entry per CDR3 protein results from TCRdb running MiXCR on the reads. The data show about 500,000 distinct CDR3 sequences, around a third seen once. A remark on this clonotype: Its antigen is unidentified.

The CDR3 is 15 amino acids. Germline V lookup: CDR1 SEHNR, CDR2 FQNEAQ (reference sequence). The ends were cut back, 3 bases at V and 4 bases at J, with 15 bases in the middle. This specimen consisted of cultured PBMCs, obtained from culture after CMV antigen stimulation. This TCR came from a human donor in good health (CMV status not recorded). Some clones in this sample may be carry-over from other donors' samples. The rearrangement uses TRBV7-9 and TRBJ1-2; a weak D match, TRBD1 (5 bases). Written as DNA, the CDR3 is TGTGCCAGCAGCTTCGGGCGACAGACTATCTATGGCTACACCTTC. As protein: CASSFGRQTIYGYTF. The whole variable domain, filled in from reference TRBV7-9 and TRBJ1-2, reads DTGVSQNPRHKITKRGQNVTFRCDPISEHNRLYWYRQTLGQGPEFLTYFQNEAQLEKSRLLSDRFSAERPKGSFSTLEIQRTEQGDSAMYLCASSFGRQTIYGYTFGSGTRLTVV.